Sequencing of this T cell receptor (beta chain) was carried out in a study of blood T cell repertoires in COVID-19. Whole-study context: The United States, Italy and Spain provided the acute and convalescent COVID-19 samples. In each case, the material was cDNA or gDNA derived from T cells, B-cell-depleted T cells, or PBMCs.

Authors' data handling: It was from reference gene primer amplification that nucleated cell counts were estimated. Some clones are missing from TCRdb's copy, which holds only in-frame ones; the method was immunoSEQ multiplex PCR. V and J calls plus clone size are reproduced from that table; the DNA served to infer D and trimming. The table lists under 350,000 clones, approximately 85% of them singletons. CDR3 length: 13 residues. Germline V CDR1 and CDR2: MNHEY, SMNVEV (reference sequence). V lost 7 bases and J 1 base, leaving 10 bases between the germline ends. This clonotype was sampled from a human donor in a cohort sampled during active COVID-19. This chain connects TRBV27 to TRBJ1-1; D call uncertain. Sequencing was carried out using peripheral blood. This chain's CDR3 is CASNLTWNTEAFF. As DNA, the CDR3 is TGTGCCAGCAACCTAACCTGGAACACTGAAGCTTTCTTT.